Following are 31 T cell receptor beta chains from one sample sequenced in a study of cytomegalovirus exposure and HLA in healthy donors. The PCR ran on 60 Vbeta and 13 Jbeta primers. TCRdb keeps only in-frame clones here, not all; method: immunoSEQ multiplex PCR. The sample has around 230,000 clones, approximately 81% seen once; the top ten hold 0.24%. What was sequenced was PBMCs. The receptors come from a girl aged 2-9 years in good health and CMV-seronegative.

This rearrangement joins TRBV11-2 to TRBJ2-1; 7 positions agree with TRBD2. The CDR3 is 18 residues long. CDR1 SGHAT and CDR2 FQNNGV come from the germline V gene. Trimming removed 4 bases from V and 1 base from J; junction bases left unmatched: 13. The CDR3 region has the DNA TGTGCCAGCAGCTCCCGACTGGGCGGGGGACCTTCCTACAATGAGCAGTTCTTC. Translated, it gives CASSSRLGGGPSYNEQFF.

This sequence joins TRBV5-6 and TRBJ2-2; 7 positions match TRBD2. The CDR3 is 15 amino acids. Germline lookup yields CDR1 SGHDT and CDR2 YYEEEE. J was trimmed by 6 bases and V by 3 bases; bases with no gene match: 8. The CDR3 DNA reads TGTGCCAGCAGCTCGACTGGGGGGGTCGCCGGGGAGCTGTTTTTT. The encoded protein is CASSSTGGVAGELFF.

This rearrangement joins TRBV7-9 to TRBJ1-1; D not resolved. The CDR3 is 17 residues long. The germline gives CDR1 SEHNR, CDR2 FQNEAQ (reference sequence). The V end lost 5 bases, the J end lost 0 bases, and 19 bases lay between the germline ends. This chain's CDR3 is CASSLIAVRDMNTEAFF. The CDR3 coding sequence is TGTGCCAGCAGCCTAATCGCTGTGAGAGACATGAACACTGAAGCTTTCTTT. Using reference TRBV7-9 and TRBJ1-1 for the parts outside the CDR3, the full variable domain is DTGVSQNPRHKITKRGQNVTFRCDPISEHNRLYWYRQTLGQGPEFLTYFQNEAQLEKSRLLSDRFSAERPKGSFSTLEIQRTEQGDSAMYLCASSLIAVRDMNTEAFFGQGTRLTVV.

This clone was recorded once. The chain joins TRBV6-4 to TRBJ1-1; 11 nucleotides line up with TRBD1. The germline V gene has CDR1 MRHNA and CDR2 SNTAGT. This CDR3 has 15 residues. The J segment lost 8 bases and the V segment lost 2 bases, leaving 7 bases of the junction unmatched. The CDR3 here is CASSDIGTGGKEAFF. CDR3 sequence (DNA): TGTGCCAGCAGTGACATCGGGACAGGGGGGAAGGAAGCTTTCTTT.

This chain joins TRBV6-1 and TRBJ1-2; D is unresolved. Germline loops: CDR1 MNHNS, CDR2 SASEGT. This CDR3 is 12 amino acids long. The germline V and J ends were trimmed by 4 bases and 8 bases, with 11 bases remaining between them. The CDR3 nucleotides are TGTGCCAGCAGTGCAGGCGGCGGGGGCTACACCTTC. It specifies CASSAGGGGYTF.

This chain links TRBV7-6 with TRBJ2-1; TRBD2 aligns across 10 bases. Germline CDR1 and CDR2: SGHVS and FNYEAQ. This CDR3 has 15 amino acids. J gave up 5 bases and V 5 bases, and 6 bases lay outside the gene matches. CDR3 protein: CASSVGLAEDNEQFF. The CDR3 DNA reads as TGTGCCAGCAGCGTAGGACTAGCGGAGGACAATGAGCAGTTCTTC. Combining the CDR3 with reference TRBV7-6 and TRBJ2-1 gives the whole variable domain GAGVSQSPRYKVTKRGQDVALRCDPISGHVSLYWYRQALGQGPEFLTYFNYEAQQDKSGLPNDRFSAERPEGSISTLTIQRTEQRDSAMYRCASSVGLAEDNEQFFGPGTRLTVL.

CDR3 nucleotides: TGTGCCAGCACCTTCGAGCGGGAGTATTTGGGGGAGCAGTACTTC. It encodes CASTFEREYLGEQYF. The rearrangement joins TRBV6-8 to TRBJ2-7; 8 bases agree with TRBD2. Germline V gives CDR1 MNHGY, CDR2 SAAAGT. Trimming removed 7 bases from V and 7 bases from J; junction bases left unmatched: 15. The CDR3 runs to 15 residues.

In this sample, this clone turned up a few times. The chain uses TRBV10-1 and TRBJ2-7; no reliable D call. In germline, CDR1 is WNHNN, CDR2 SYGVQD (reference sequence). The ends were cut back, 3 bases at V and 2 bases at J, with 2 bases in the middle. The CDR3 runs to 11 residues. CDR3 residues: CASSDTYEQYF. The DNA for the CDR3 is TGCGCCAGCAGTGACACCTACGAGCAGTACTTC.

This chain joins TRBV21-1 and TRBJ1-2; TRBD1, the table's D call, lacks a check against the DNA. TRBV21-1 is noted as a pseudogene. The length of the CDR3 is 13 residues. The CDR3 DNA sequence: TGTGCCAGCAGCAATGGGCAGGCCTATGGCTACACCTTC. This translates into CASSNGQAYGYTF.

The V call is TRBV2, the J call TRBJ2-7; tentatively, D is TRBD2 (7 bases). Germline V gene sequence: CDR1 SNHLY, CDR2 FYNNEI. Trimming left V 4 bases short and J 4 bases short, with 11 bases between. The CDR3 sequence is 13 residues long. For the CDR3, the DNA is TGTGCCAGCAGTGCGGGGAGGGGGTACGAGCAGTACTTC. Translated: CASSAGRGYEQYF.

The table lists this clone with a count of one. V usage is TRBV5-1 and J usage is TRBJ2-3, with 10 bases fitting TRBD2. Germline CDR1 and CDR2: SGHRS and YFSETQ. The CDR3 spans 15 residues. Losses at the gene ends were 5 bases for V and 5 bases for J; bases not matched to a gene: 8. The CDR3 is CASRLLAGAKDTQYF. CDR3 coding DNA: TGCGCCAGCAGATTGCTAGCGGGAGCGAAAGATACGCAGTATTTT.

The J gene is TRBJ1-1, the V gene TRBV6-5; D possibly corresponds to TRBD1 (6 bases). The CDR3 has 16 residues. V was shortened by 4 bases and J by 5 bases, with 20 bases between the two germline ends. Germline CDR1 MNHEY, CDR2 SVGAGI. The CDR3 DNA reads TGTGCCAGCAGTTTCGACCGAACAGGGAGGGGTACTGAAGCTTTCTTT. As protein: CASSFDRTGRGTEAFF.

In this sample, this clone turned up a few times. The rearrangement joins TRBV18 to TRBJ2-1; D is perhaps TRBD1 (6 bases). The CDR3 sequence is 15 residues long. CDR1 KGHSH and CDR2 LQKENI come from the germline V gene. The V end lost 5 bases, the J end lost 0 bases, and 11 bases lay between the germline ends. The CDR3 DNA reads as TGTGCCAGCTCATTACAGGGCAGCTCCTACAATGAGCAGTTCTTC. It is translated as CASSLQGSSYNEQFF.

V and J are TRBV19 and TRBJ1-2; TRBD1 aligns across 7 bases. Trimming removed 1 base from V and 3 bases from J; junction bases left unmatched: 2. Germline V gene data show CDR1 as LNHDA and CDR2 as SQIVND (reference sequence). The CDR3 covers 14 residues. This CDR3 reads CASSIATGYYGYTF. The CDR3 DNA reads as TGTGCCAGTAGTATAGCGACAGGGTACTATGGCTACACCTTC.

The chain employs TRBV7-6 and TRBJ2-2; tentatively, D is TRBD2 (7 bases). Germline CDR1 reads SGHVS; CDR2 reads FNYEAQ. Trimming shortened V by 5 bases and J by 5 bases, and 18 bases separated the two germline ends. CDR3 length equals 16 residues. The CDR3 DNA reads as TGTGCCAGCAGCCCCCGGGGAAGGGGGGGTACCGGGGAGCTGTTTTTT. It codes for CASSPRGRGGTGELFF.

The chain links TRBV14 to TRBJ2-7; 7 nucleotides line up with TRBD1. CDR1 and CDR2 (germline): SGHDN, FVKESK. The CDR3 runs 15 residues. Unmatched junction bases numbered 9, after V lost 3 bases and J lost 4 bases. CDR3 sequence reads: CASSQPRGRKYEQYF. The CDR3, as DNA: TGTGCCAGCAGCCAGCCTAGGGGGCGTAAGTACGAGCAGTACTTC.

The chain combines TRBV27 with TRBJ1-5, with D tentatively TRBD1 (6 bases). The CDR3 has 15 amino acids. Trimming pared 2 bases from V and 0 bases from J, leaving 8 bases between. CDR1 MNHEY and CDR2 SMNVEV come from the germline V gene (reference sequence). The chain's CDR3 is CASSLGTYSNQPQHF. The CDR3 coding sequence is TGTGCCAGCAGTTTAGGGACATATAGCAATCAGCCCCAGCATTTT.

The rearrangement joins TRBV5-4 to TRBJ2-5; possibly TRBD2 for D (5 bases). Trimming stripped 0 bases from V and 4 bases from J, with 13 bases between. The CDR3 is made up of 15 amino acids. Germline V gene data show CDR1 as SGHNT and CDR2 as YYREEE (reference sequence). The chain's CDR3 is CASSLVGRGLETQYF. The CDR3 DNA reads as TGTGCCAGCAGCTTGGTAGGGAGAGGTTTAGAGACCCAGTACTTC. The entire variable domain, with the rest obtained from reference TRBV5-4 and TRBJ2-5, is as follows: ETGVTQSPTHLIKTRGQQVTLRCSSQSGHNTVSWYQQALGQGPQFIFQYYREEENGRGNFPPRFSGLQFPNYSSELNVNALELDDSALYLCASSLVGRGLETQYFGPGTRLLVL.

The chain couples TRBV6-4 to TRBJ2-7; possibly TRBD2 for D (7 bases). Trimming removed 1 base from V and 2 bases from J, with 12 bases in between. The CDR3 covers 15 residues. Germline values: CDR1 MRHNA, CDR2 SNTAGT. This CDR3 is CASSDWGGPPYEQYF. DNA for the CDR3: TGTGCCAGCAGTGACTGGGGGGGGCCCCCCTACGAGCAGTACTTC.

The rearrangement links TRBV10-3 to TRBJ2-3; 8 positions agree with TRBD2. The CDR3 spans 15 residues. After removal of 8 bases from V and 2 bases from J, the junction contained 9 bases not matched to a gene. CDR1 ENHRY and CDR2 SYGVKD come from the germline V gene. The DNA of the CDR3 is TGTGCCATCCCTTTCGCGGGGGGCTTCACAGATACGCAGTATTTT. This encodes CAIPFAGGFTDTQYF.

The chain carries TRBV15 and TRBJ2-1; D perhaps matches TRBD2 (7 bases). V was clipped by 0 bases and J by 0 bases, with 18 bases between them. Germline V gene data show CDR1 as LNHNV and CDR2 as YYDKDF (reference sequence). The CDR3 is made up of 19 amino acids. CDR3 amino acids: CATSREGGPPLRSYNEQFF. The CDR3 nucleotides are TGTGCCACCAGCAGAGAGGGGGGGCCTCCGCTTCGCTCCTACAATGAGCAGTTCTTC.

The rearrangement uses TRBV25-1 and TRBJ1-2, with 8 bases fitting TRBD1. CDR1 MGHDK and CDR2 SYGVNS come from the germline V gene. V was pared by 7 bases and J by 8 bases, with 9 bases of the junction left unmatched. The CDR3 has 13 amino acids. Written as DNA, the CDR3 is TGTGCCAGCACCTCGGACAGGGTGGGAGGCTACACCTTC. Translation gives CASTSDRVGGYTF.

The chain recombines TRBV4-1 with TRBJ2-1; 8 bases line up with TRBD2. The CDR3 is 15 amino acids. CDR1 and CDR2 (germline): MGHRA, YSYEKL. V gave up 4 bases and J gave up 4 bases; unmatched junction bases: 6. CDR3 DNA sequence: TGCGCCAGCAGCCCGGGTAGCGGGGCTTACAATGAGCAGTTCTTC. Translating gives CASSPGSGAYNEQFF.

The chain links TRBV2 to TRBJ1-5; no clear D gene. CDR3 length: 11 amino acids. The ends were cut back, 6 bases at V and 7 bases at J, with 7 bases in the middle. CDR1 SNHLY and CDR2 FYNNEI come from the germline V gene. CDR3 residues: CASRLEQPQHF. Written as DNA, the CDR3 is TGTGCCAGCAGGTTGGAGCAGCCCCAGCATTTT.

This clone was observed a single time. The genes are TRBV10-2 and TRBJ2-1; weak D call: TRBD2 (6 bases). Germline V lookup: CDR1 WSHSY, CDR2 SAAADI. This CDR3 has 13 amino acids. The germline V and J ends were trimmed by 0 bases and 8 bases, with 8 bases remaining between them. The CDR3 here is CASSESTSYEQFF. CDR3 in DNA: TGCGCCAGCAGTGAGTCGACTAGTTATGAGCAGTTCTTC.

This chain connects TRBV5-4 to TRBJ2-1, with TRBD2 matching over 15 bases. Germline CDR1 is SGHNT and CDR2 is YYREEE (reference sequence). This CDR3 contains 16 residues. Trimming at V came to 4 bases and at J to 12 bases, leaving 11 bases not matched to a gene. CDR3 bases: TGTGCCAGCAGCGGATATACCGGGACTAGCGGGAGGTTGCAGTTCTTC. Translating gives CASSGYTGTSGRLQFF.

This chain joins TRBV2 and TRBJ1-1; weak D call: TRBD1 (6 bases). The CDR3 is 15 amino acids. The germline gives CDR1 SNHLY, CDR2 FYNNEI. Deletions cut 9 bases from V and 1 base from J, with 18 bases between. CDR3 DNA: TGTGCCAGAGAAGAGACCGGGACACGGAACACTGAAGCTTTCTTT. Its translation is CAREETGTRNTEAFF.

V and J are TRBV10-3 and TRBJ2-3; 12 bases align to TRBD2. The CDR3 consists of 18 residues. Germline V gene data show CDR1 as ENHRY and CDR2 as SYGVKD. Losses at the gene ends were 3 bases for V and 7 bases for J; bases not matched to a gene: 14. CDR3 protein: CAISDVTSGSIGANTQYF. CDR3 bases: TGTGCCATCAGTGATGTGACTAGCGGGAGTATAGGGGCGAATACGCAGTATTTT.

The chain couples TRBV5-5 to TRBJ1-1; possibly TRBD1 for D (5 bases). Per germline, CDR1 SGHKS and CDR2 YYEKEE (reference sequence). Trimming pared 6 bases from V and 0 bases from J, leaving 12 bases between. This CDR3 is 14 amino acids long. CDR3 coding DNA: TGTGCCAGCATTAAGGACACCCTGAACACTGAAGCTTTCTTT. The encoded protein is CASIKDTLNTEAFF.

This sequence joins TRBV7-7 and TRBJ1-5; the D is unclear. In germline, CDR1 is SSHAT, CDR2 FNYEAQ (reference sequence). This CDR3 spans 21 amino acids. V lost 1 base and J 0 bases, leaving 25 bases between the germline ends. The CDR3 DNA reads TGTGCCAGCAGCTTAGTATTATTTCGGCAGCGAGAATACTATAGCAATCAGCCCCAGCATTTT. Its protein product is CASSLVLFRQREYYSNQPQHF.

As DNA, the CDR3 is TGTGCCAGCATCGGGCGGACTAGCACAGATACGCAGTATTTT. The encoded protein is CASIGRTSTDTQYF. The chain links TRBV25-1 to TRBJ2-3; perhaps TRBD2 as D (5 bases). The length of the CDR3 is 14 residues. V was trimmed by 7 bases and J by 0 bases, leaving 11 bases between them. CDR1 is MGHDK and CDR2 is SYGVNS in the germline V gene.